This record covers a single T cell receptor beta chain. This clonotype has only a few counts. Its specific antigen is unknown. Per-base qualities were not stored, and no clone one base away is much larger. The sample belongs to a study of naive and memory T cell subsets (dated by TCRdb to 2017 to 2019). About the study as a whole: An open-source, UMI-based TCR alpha and beta sequencing pipeline was applied to sorted naive and memory peripheral blood T cell subsets. The results of the functional CMV T cell responses matched the IgG serology results in every case. RNA was DNase-treated and reverse transcribed with TCR constant-region primers, mostly using SuperScript III. What the study reported, not specific to this receptor: A power law was followed by TCR abundance, with an exponent that differed between naive and memory subsets but was consistent across the three individuals. Naive repertoires, especially CD8, contained a few larger clonotypes, possibly memory cells re-expressing CD45RA. RNA-based TCR counts may be affected by expression changes linked to T cell activation and differentiation. A clonotype was defined as a single alpha or beta chain sequence rather than as a paired alpha/beta receptor. Once error correction was done, more than 95% of naive TCR sequences showed up just once, which made the naive abundance distributions much steeper than those of the memory subsets. The repertoire findings for the naive and memory subsets could not be validated against a ground truth because none was available. In both CD4 and CD8 cells, a rise in Gini index and a fall in Shannon and inverse Simpson diversity were observed from naive through CM, EM and EMRA.

TCR alpha and beta chain libraries were amplified separately from the second PCR step onward. To determine each donor's CMV status, fresh PBMCs were stimulated overnight with CMV viral lysate, and IFNgamma production from CD4+ T cells was then assessed. Miltenyi beads were used first to positively select CD4 T cells, and CD8 T cells were then positively selected from the CD4-negative fraction. Cells were stained for CD3, CD4, CD8, CD45RA, CD27 and a live/dead dye and were sorted on a BD Aria II into four subsets based on CD45RA and CD27. Blood came from a few healthy volunteers, each fractionated into CD4 and CD8 T cells and then into four differentiation subsets. About 0.13 L of peripheral blood was collected from each donor, and PBMC were isolated from the blood using Ficoll-Paque PLUS density-gradient centrifugation. Sorted cells were lysed in RLT buffer, and RNA was extracted with a Qiagen RNeasy kit and stored at -80°C.

The library came from UMI-ligation and nested PCR. An equimolar mix of two oligonucleotides covering both TRBC1 and TRBC2 was used as the beta constant-region primer. The ligated cDNA went through four rounds of PCR with nested alpha and beta constant-region primers together with the SP2 primer. A single-stranded oligonucleotide containing the SP2 primer and a 12-nucleotide UMI was joined to the 3' end of the cDNA by T4 RNA ligase 1. The ligation reaction was incubated at 16°C for about 20-25 hours. PCR2 was typically run as a SYBR Green qPCR and stopped at a predetermined threshold to prevent over-amplification. Agencourt AMPure XP magnetic beads were used for all purifications after the first. Library amounts were measured by Qubit and library quality was assessed on a TapeStation, where the main peak was expected at around 650 bp. Pooled libraries were sequenced on an Illumina MiSeq with v2 2x251 paired-end kits, typically giving roughly 0.95-2 million reads per sample. Each sample library was pooled at 4 to 5 nM, and about 5-8% PhiX was included to improve cluster recognition. Regarding the original processing steps: FASTQ reads processed by Demultiplexor were assigned V and J genes by Decombinator through tag matching that tolerated a single base-pair mismatch. Collapsinator used UMIs to correct both sequencing errors and frequency errors arising from PCR heterogeneity. TCRs were translated and CDR3s were extracted from the conserved cysteine to the FGXG phenylalanine by CDR3Translator, with non-productive sequences being flagged. Repertoires were subsampled to equal numbers of UMI-defined TCRs before Gini, Shannon entropy and inverse Simpson indices were calculated. Within the linear range, a power law was fitted to clonotype abundance distributions using maximum likelihood. Similar UMI counts, unique TCR numbers and clonal distributions were obtained with the pipeline and with MIGEC on one naive CD8 sample. One analysis removed from the naive repertoire any naive TCRs that were also found in any memory subset from the same donor. A set of 7,322 CMV-associated CDR3 sequences, compiled from VDJdb and a published dataset, was used to search the repertoires. TCRdb took the public reads, trimmed them with fastp at Q25, ran MiXCR for clone calling and kept in-frame beta chains. Here each entry gathers all rows of one CDR3 protein and keeps the most common genes and DNA. The V and J calls follow TCRdb's processing rather than the paper's. A total of approximately 80,000 distinct CDR3 sequences appear in this sample, roughly 9.3% of them only once. The ten largest clones represent 1.2% of the sample.

Including cysteine and phenylalanine, the CDR3 has 16 amino acids. This entry keeps only the CDR3 DNA: 48 bases, framed from base 1. V is clipped by 1 base and J by 7 bases, and the sequence between their germline boundaries is 19 bases long. The germline V gene gives CDR1 as SGHTA and CDR2 as FQGNSA. Sequences were obtained from naive CD8+ T cells from blood. Taken with the paper, the label for cell subset or site translates to: naive T cells, CD45RA high CD27+. This sequence was found in a human donor in good health. Recombination connected TRBV7-2 to TRBJ1-1; TRBD1 could be the D gene, as 5 bases match. The nucleotide sequence reads TGTGCCAGCAGCTTAGTTCGGTCGGGGACCTTCCTTGAAGCTTTCTTT. Translation gives CASSLVRSGTFLEAFF.